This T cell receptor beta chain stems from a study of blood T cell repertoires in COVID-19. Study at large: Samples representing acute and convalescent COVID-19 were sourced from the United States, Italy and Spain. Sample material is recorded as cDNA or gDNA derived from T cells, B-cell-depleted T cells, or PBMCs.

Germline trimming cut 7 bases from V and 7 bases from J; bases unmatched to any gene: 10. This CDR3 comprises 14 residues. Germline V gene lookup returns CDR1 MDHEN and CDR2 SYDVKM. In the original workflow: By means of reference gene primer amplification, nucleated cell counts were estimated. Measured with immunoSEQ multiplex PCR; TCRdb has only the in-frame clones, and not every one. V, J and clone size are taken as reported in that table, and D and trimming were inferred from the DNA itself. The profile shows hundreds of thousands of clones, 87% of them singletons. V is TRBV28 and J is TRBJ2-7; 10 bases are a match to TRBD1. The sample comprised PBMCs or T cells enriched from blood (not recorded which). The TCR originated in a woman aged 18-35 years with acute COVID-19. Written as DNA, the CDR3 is TGTGCCAGCAATCGACAGGGGGCTTTCGGGGAGCAGTACTTC. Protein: CASNRQGAFGEQYF.